The present T cell receptor (beta chain) was sequenced within a study of shared clonotypes between healthy human individuals. Study-wide results and caveats: It was anticipated that sequencing depth would influence how many clonotypes donors shared.

Assay: immunoSEQ multiplex PCR; the TCRdb copy retains only in-frame clones and omits some. Of around 700,000 clones in the sample, approximately 79% were seen once. This CDR3 has 17 residues. Germline CDR1 and CDR2: LNHDA and SQIVND (reference sequence). Within Nashville, Tennessee resided all donors, each a Caucasian adult. In the CD4+ fraction, cells were divided into CD45RA+ naive and CD45RA-negative memory subsets. On this clone: Antigen: not known. Sequence at one end of the junction differs from germline and may be a read error.

The source is a woman under 40 in good health. The sample was memory CD4+ T cells sorted from blood. Subset: CD45RA-negative fraction. V is TRBV19 and J is TRBJ1-3; the match to TRBD1 covers 8 bases. The CDR3 spells CASSPTLTGTGGNTTYF. Written as DNA, the CDR3 is TGTGCCAGTAGCCCTACACTCACCGGGACAGGTGGAAACACCACATATTTT.